This TCR beta chain emerged from a study of shared clonotypes between healthy human individuals. At the level of the study: CD4 naive cells filled three plates per donor, CD4 memory three, CD8 naive two and CD8 memory one.

A deep-level run was used for the assay. Investigators spread the genomic DNA of each subset evenly over several immunoSEQ plates. Clones were sequenced by immunoSEQ multiplex PCR, and TCRdb holds only the in-frame ones, with some missing. The table includes approximately 500,000 clones, 90% to 96% detected once. V lost 6 bases, J lost 0 bases, and 9 bases stayed unmatched. Germline CDR1 MDHEN, CDR2 SYDVKM. The CDR3 loop spans 16 amino acids. Material: naive CD4+ T cells sorted from blood. Described subset: CD45RA+ positively selected. This rearrangement joins TRBV28 to TRBJ2-7, with 9 bases aligning to TRBD1. The source of this sequence is a woman in her twenties or thirties in good health. The CDR3 here is CASRGRGTGLSYEQYF. DNA of the CDR3: TGTGCCAGCAGGGGGAGAGGGACAGGGCTCTCCTACGAGCAGTACTTC.